Sequencing of this T cell receptor (beta chain) was carried out in a study of blood T cell repertoires in COVID-19. Study-wide context: Spain, Italy and the United States supplied samples that represented acute and convalescent COVID-19.

Assay: immunoSEQ multiplex PCR; the TCRdb copy retains only in-frame clones and omits some. This table has around 160,000 clones, 84% appearing once. The CDR3 spans 13 residues. V was cut by 7 bases and J by 7 bases, with 16 bases left in between. Residents of about two dozen US areas, aged roughly 18 to 89 years, made up the participants. Sequencing was done on a sample of PBMCs or T cells enriched from blood (not recorded which). This clonotype was obtained from a woman aged 50 to 65 who had been exposed to COVID-19. The chain couples TRBV12-3 or TRBV12-4 to TRBJ1-2, with a weak D call TRBD1 (6 bases). CDR3 coding DNA: TGTGCCAGCACCGAACTCAGGGGCGGTGGCTACACCTTC. As protein: CASTELRGGGYTF.